This T cell receptor beta chain was sequenced in a study of cytomegalovirus exposure and HLA in healthy donors. Study outcomes and limitations: The sole available immune exposure information was CMV serostatus.

The junction had 0 bases not matched to a gene; V was cut back by 2 bases and J by 4 bases. The CDR3 length is 15 residues. Germline-derived CDR1 and CDR2 are MRHNA and SNTAGT. A note on this clone: Its specificity is unknown.

Primers for the PCR totalled 60 Vbeta and 13 Jbeta. TCRdb's table, derived via immunoSEQ multiplex PCR, lists solely in-frame clones and lacks some. The sample lists roughly 97,000 clones, about three quarters seen once, with roughly 3.5% in the top ten. The sequence derives from a man aged 40-55 years in good health and CMV-seronegative. Sequencing was done on a sample of PBMCs. The chain joins TRBV6-4 to TRBJ2-1, with TRBD2 matching over 12 bases. The CDR3 loop reads CASSDTSGGYNEQFF. The CDR3 coding sequence is TGTGCCAGCAGTGACACTAGCGGGGGGTACAATGAGCAGTTCTTC.